The TCR beta chain described here comes from a study of blood T cell repertoires in COVID-19. Turning to the study itself: From the United States, Italy and Spain came samples of acute and convalescent COVID-19. T cells, B-cell-depleted T cells, or PBMCs provided the cDNA or gDNA that served as material.

Study processing details: Amplification with reference gene primers provided the estimates of nucleated cell counts. Sequenced by immunoSEQ multiplex PCR; TCRdb stores in-frame clones only, minus some. D and trimming come from the DNA, and the V and J calls and clone size come from that table. The sample has roughly 69,000 clones; less than 90% are singletons. This clone was picked up one time. Sequenced material: peripheral blood. The clonotype originates from a man aged 50 or older with active COVID-19.

Here the CDR3 reads CASKTSGRNEQFF. CDR3 nucleotides: TGTGCCAGTAAGACTAGCGGGAGAAATGAGCAGTTCTTC. The chain joins TRBV19 to TRBJ2-1, with TRBD2 identical over 12 bases. Germline V gene lookup returns CDR1 LNHDA and CDR2 SQIVND (reference sequence). CDR3 length: 13 amino acids. V shed 7 bases and J 7 bases; nucleotides not matched to a gene: 2.